This TCR beta chain originates from a study of T cells expressing NK-cell markers. Study-wide findings and caveats: The leading position in the CD3+CD56-NKG2C+ fraction of several donors also went to these clonotypes. Several of the donors carried dominant NKG2C+ clonotypes that took up about 1.0-7.5% of their CD8+ T cells.

About this clonotype itself: Its antigen is undetermined.

CDR1 is SGHNT, CDR2 YYREEE, per germline (reference sequence). The CDR3 is 14 residues long. With the 5' RACE reads reprocessed, TCRdb shows one record per CDR3 protein and no DNA. This listing includes some 600,000 distinct CDR3 sequences. The TCR comes from a man younger than 30 in good health. The chain combines TRBV5-4 with TRBJ1-6. Sequenced: blood T cells: a sorted CD56 or NKG2C T cell subset, CD4+ or CD8+ T cells, or bulk PBMC T cells (not recorded which). CDR3 amino acids: CASSLAADNSPLHF. The whole variable domain, filled in from reference TRBV5-4 and TRBJ1-6, reads ETGVTQSPTHLIKTRGQQVTLRCSSQSGHNTVSWYQQALGQGPQFIFQYYREEENGRGNFPPRFSGLQFPNYSSELNVNALELDDSALYLCASSLAADNSPLHFGNGTRLTVT.